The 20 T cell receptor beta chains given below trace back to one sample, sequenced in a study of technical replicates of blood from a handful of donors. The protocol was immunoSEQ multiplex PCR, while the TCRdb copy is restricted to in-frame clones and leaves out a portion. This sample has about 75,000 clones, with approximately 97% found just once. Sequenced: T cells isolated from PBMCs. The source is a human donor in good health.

This CDR3 is CASSPGRGHQPQHF. CDR3 in DNA: TGTGCCAGCAGCCCGGGGAGGGGTCACCAGCCCCAGCATTTT. The J gene is TRBJ1-5, the V gene TRBV16, with D tentatively TRBD1 (5 bases). Trimming pared 4 bases from V and 7 bases from J, leaving 14 bases between. The germline V gene encodes CDR1 KGHSY and CDR2 FQNENV. CDR3 size: 14 residues. Drawing the rest from reference TRBV16 and TRBJ1-5, the complete variable domain is GEEVAQTPKHLVRGEGQKAKLYCAPIKGHSYVFWYQQVLKNEFKFLISFQNENVFDETGMPKERFSAKCLPNSPCSLEIQATKLEDSAVYFCASSPGRGHQPQHFGDGTRLSIL.

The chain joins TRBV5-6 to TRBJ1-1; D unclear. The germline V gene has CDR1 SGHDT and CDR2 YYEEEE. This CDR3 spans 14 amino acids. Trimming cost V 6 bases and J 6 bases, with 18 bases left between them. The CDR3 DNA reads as TGTGCCAGCACCGTGTTGGGAGGGAGGGCTGAAGCTTTCTTT. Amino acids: CASTVLGGRAEAFF.

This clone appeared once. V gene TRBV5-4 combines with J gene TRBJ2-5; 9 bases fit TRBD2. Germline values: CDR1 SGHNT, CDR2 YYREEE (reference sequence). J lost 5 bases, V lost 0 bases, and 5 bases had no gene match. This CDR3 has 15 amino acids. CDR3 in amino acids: CASSLGGGRVETQYF. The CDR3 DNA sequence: TGTGCCAGCAGCTTGGGAGGCGGGAGGGTTGAGACCCAGTACTTC. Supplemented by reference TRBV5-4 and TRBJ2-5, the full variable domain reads ETGVTQSPTHLIKTRGQQVTLRCSSQSGHNTVSWYQQALGQGPQFIFQYYREEENGRGNFPPRFSGLQFPNYSSELNVNALELDDSALYLCASSLGGGRVETQYFGPGTRLLVL.

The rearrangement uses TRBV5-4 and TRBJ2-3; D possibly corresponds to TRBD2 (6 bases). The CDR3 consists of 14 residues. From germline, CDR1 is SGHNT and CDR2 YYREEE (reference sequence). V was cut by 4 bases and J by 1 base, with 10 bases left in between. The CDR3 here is CASSTRDGTDTQYF. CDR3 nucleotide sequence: TGTGCCAGCAGCACGCGGGACGGCACAGATACGCAGTATTTT.

CDR3 DNA sequence: TGTGCCAGCAGGGGCCCCAGGGCAGGGGGCTATGGCTACACCTTC. This encodes CASRGPRAGGYGYTF. The chain joins TRBV5-6 to TRBJ1-2; 7 bases agree with TRBD1. The trim removed 5 bases at V and 4 bases at J, leaving 11 bases unmatched. There are 15 residues in the CDR3. Germline values: CDR1 SGHDT, CDR2 YYEEEE.

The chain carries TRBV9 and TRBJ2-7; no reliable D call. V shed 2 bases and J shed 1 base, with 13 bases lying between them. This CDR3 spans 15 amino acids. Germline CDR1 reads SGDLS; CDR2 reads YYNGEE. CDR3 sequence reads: CASSVTNTPSYEQYF. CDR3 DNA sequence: TGTGCCAGCAGCGTCACAAACACCCCTTCCTACGAGCAGTACTTC.

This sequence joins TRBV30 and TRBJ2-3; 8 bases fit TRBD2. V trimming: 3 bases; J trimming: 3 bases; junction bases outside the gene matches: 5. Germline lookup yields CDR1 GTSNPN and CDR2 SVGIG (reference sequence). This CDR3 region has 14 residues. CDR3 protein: CAWRGLAVTDTQYF. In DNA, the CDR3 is TGTGCCTGGAGAGGACTAGCAGTTACAGATACGCAGTATTTT.

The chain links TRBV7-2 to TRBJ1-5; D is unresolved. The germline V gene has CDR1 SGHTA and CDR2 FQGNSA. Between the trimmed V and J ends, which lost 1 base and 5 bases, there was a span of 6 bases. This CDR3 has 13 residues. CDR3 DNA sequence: TGTGCCAGCAGCTTAGTCGGTGATCAGCCCCAGCATTTT. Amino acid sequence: CASSLVGDQPQHF.

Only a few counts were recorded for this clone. The CDR3 sequence is CAISDSGGTEAFF. CDR3 DNA sequence: TGTGCCATCAGTGATTCGGGGGGAACTGAAGCTTTCTTT. The chain uses TRBV10-3 and TRBJ1-1; tentatively, D is TRBD1 (5 bases). The V and J ends lost 3 bases and 5 bases respectively, with 10 bases between them. Germline V gives CDR1 ENHRY, CDR2 SYGVKD. CDR3 size: 13 residues.

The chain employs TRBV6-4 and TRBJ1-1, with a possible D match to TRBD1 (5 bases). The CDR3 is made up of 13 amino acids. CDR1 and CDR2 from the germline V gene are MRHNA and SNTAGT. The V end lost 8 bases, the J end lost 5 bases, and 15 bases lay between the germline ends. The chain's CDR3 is CASAMTAWTEAFF. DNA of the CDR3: TGTGCCAGCGCAATGACAGCGTGGACTGAAGCTTTCTTT.

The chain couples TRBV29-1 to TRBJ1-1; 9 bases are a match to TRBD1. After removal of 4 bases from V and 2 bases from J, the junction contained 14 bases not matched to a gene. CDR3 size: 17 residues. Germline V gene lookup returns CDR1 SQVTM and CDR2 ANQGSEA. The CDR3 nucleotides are TGCAGCGTTGTTCCCGGGACAGGGCCCCAAAGCAACACTGAAGCTTTCTTT. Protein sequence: CSVVPGTGPQSNTEAFF.

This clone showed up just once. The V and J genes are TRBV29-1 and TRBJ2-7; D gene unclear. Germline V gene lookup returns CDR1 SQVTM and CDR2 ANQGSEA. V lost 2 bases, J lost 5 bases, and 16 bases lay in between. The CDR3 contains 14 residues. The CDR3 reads CSVELSRKFNEQYF. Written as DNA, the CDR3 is TGCAGCGTTGAACTATCGCGGAAGTTCAACGAGCAGTACTTC.

CDR3 coding DNA: TGTGCCAGCAGTAGACAGGGCTCTGGAAACACCATATATTTT. Residues: CASSRQGSGNTIYF. The chain recombines TRBV6-1 with TRBJ1-3; 7 bases map to TRBD1. Trimming cost V 5 bases and J 0 bases; bases outside gene matches: 1. This CDR3 is built from 14 residues. Germline-derived CDR1 and CDR2 are MNHNS and SASEGT.

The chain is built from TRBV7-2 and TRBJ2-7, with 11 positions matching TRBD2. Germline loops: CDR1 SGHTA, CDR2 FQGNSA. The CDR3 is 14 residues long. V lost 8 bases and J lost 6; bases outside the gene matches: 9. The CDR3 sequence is CASAQLAGVFEQYF. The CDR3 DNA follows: TGTGCCAGCGCCCAACTAGCGGGAGTTTTCGAGCAGTACTTC.

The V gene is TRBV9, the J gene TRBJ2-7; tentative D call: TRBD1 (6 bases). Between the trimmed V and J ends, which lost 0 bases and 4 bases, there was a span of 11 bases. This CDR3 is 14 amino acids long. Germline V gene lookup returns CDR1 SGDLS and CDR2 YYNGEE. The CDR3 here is CASSVGGGGYEQYF. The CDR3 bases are TGTGCCAGCAGCGTAGGAGGGGGTGGATACGAGCAGTACTTC.

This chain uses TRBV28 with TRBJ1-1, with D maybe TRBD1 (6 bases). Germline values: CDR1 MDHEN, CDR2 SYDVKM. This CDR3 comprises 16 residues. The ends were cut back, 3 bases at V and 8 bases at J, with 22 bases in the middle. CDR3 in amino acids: CASSFTGEGEGLEAFF. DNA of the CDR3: TGTGCCAGCAGTTTTACCGGAGAGGGGGAAGGTCTAGAAGCTTTCTTT.

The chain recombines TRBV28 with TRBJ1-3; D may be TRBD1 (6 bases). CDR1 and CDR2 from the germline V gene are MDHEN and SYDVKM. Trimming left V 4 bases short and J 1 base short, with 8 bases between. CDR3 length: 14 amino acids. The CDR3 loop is CASSSGQSGNTIYF. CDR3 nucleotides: TGTGCCAGCAGTTCGGGACAATCTGGAAACACCATATATTTT.

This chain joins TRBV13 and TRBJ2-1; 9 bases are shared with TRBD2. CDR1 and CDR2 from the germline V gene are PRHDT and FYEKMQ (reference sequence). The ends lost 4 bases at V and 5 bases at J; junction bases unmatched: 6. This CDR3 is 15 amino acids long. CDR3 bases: TGTGCCAGCAGCTCCCGACTAGCGGCCCACAATGAGCAGTTCTTC. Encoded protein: CASSSRLAAHNEQFF.

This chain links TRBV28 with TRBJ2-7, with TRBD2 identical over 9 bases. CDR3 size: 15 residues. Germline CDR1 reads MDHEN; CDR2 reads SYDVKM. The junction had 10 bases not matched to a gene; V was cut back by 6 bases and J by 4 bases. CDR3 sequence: CASRPPGLAAYEQYF. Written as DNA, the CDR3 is TGTGCCAGCAGACCCCCGGGACTAGCAGCATACGAGCAGTACTTC.

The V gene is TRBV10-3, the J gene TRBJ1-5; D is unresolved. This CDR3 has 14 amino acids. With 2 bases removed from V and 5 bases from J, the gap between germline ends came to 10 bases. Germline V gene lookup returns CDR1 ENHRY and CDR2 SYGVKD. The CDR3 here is CAISEQDGDQPQHF. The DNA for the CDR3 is TGTGCCATCAGTGAGCAGGACGGGGATCAGCCCCAGCATTTT.